A single sample gave rise to the 31 T cell receptor beta chains below, sequenced in a study of shared clonotypes between healthy human individuals. The data were produced by immunoSEQ multiplex PCR, yet TCRdb's version contains in-frame clones alone and is incomplete. The table has about a million clones, 65% to 75% seen once; the top ten hold approximately 1.5%. Input material: memory CD4+ T cells sorted from blood. Subset specified: CD45RA-negative fraction. These receptors were collected from a man between 18 and 35 years old in good health.

Notes on this clone: The sample contains more than one DNA sequence encoding this CDR3. This sequence joins TRBV11-3 and TRBJ2-2; D remains ambiguous. Germline CDR1 is SGHNT and CDR2 is YENEEA. Trimming pared 2 bases from V and 4 bases from J, leaving 11 bases between. The CDR3 spans 15 residues. The CDR3 sequence is CASSLSGAGTGELFF. DNA of the CDR3: TGTGCCAGCAGCTTAAGTGGCGCAGGCACCGGGGAGCTGTTTTTT.

The chain carries TRBV30 and TRBJ1-4; D might be TRBD1 (6 bases). The ends were cut back, 1 base at V and 3 bases at J, with 9 bases in the middle. The V gene's germline CDR1 is GTSNPN and CDR2 SVGIG (reference sequence). The CDR3 sequence is 14 residues long. The CDR3, as DNA: TGTGCCTGGAGTGGGGCAGGGGCTAATGAAAAACTGTTTTTT. Encoded protein: CAWSGAGANEKLFF.

The chain joins TRBV6-6 to TRBJ2-3; D is undetermined. Trimming stripped 2 bases from V and 2 bases from J, with 11 bases between. This CDR3 spans 15 amino acids. Germline-derived CDR1 and CDR2 are MNHNY and SVGAGI (reference sequence). CDR3 coding DNA: TGTGCCAGCAGTTACGCTTCGCCCCTCACAGATACGCAGTATTTT. Protein: CASSYASPLTDTQYF.

The chain joins TRBV4-2 to TRBJ2-7; the D gene is possibly TRBD2 (6 bases). The CDR3 runs to 13 residues. CDR1 is LGHNA, CDR2 YNFKEQ, per germline. With 1 base removed from V and 6 bases from J, the gap between germline ends came to 10 bases. CDR3 region: CASSQGTGVEQYF. For the CDR3, the DNA is TGTGCCAGCAGCCAAGGTACGGGGGTCGAGCAGTACTTC.

The chain employs TRBV4-3 and TRBJ2-5; D is possibly TRBD2 (6 bases). Trimming removed 4 bases at V and 5 bases at J, with 17 bases between. This CDR3 comprises 15 residues. From germline, CDR1 is LGHNA and CDR2 YSLEER. DNA for the CDR3: TGCGCCAGCAGCCGGGGGGATAGCGGCGGGGAGACCCAGTACTTC. Residues: CASSRGDSGGETQYF.

This rearrangement joins TRBV5-5 to TRBJ1-2; D might be TRBD1 (5 bases). The CDR3 runs 17 residues. CDR1 is SGHKS, CDR2 YYEKEE, per germline (reference sequence). V lost 1 base and J lost 0, with 16 bases in between. The CDR3 DNA follows: TGTGCCAGCAGCTTGTCTCCAGGGAGCCCAGCTAACTATGGCTACACCTTC. Translating gives CASSLSPGSPANYGYTF. The entire variable domain, with the rest obtained from reference TRBV5-5 and TRBJ1-2, is as follows: DAGVTQSPTHLIKTRGQQVTLRCSPISGHKSVSWYQQVLGQGPQFIFQYYEKEERGRGNFPDRFSARQFPNYSSELNVNALLLGDSALYLCASSLSPGSPANYGYTFGSGTRLTVV.

The table lists this clone with a count of one. The identical CDR3 is also encoded by other nucleotide sequences in the sample. The rearrangement uses TRBV15 and TRBJ2-3; D uncertain. CDR3 length: 13 amino acids. The germline V gene has CDR1 LNHNV and CDR2 YYDKDF (reference sequence). V lost 0 bases and J lost 4, with 5 bases in between. CDR3 DNA sequence: TGTGCCACCAGCAGAGATCGAGCAGATACGCAGTATTTT. Translation: CATSRDRADTQYF. The full variable domain, completed using reference TRBV15 and TRBJ2-3, is DAMVIQNPRYQVTQFGKPVTLSCSQTLNHNVMYWYQQKSSQAPKLLFHYYDKDFNNEADTPDNFQSRRPNTSFCFLDIRSPGLGDTAMYLCATSRDRADTQYFGPGTRLTVL.

This chain joins TRBV14 and TRBJ2-2; D unclear. V shed 0 bases and J shed 3 bases, with 8 bases lying between them. CDR3 length equals 15 residues. CDR1 is SGHDN and CDR2 is FVKESK in the germline V gene. The chain's CDR3 is CASSQDVLDTGELFF. The CDR3 region has the DNA TGTGCCAGCAGCCAAGATGTATTGGACACCGGGGAGCTGTTTTTT.

The chain links TRBV10-3 to TRBJ1-1; D is unclear. V shed 4 bases and J shed 2 bases, with 8 bases lying between them. This CDR3 region has 13 residues. The V gene's germline CDR1 is ENHRY and CDR2 SYGVKD. The CDR3 coding sequence is TGTGCCATCAGTGCTTATGGAAACACTGAAGCTTTCTTT. Residues: CAISAYGNTEAFF.

This clone has only a few counts. This chain links TRBV9 with TRBJ1-4, with D possibly being TRBD1 (5 bases). Looked up from germline, CDR1 is SGDLS and CDR2 is YYNGEE. The germline V and J ends were trimmed by 3 bases and 7 bases, with 16 bases remaining between them. This CDR3 is built from 15 residues. CDR3 sequence reads: CASSARTPSGEKLFF. For the CDR3, the DNA is TGTGCCAGCAGCGCTCGGACACCCTCGGGTGAAAAACTGTTTTTT.

This chain joins TRBV4-1 and TRBJ1-4; 9 nucleotides agree with TRBD1. From germline, CDR1 is MGHRA and CDR2 YSYEKL. This CDR3 contains 17 residues. V dropped 1 base and J dropped 7; count of bases not matched to a gene: 10. CDR3 residues: CASSQVGRQGVTEKLFF. CDR3 sequence (DNA): TGCGCCAGCAGCCAAGTCGGACGACAGGGGGTCACTGAAAAACTGTTTTTT.

The chain joins TRBV9 to TRBJ2-7, with D perhaps TRBD1 (5 bases). Germline V gene data show CDR1 as SGDLS and CDR2 as YYNGEE. V was pared by 3 bases and J by 0 bases, with 13 bases between. There are 15 residues in the CDR3. The CDR3 coding sequence is TGTGCCAGCAGCGCGCGATTTGACAGCTCCTACGAGCAGTACTTC. Residues: CASSARFDSSYEQYF. The full variable domain, with the rest looked up from reference TRBV9 and TRBJ2-7, is DSGVTQTPKHLITATGQRVTLRCSPRSGDLSVYWYQQSLDQGLQFLIQYYNGEERAKGNILERFSAQQFPDLHSELNLSSLELGDSALYFCASSARFDSSYEQYFGPGTRLTVT.

This clone was detected only once. The rearrangement uses TRBV28 and TRBJ1-2; D is unclear. Germline CDR1 and CDR2: MDHEN and SYDVKM. The CDR3 is 11 amino acids. V was pared by 4 bases and J by 3 bases, with 3 bases between. The CDR3 is CASSSYYGYTF. In DNA, the CDR3 is TGTGCCAGCAGTTCTTACTATGGCTACACCTTC.

The chain carries TRBV28 and TRBJ1-1; D is undetermined. Trimming removed 6 bases from V and 5 bases from J, with 10 bases in between. The CDR3 is 12 amino acids. The V gene's germline CDR1 is MDHEN and CDR2 SYDVKM. The CDR3, as DNA: TGTGCCAGCAGATTGCAGCAAACTGAAGCTTTCTTT. This encodes CASRLQQTEAFF.

The V call is TRBV2, the J call TRBJ2-6; TRBD1 is a possible D gene (6 bases). V was shortened by 4 bases and J by 8 bases, with 12 bases between the two germline ends. CDR1 SNHLY and CDR2 FYNNEI come from the germline V gene. This CDR3 is built from 14 residues. CDR3 nucleotide sequence: TGTGCCAGCAGTGTAGGTGGGGACACCAACGTCCTGACTTTC. Translation gives CASSVGGDTNVLTF.

The chain links TRBV29-1 to TRBJ2-6, with D perhaps given as TRBD1 or TRBD2 (6 bases each). The germline V gene has CDR1 SQVTM and CDR2 ANQGSEA. The CDR3 is 18 residues long. V lost 6 bases, J lost 0 bases, and 21 bases lay in between. DNA for the CDR3: TGCAGCGTCGCTCGAGGAGGGGGGTACCACTCTGGGGCCAACGTCCTGACTTTC. Residues: CSVARGGGYHSGANVLTF.

This clone has only one observation. This rearrangement joins TRBV5-1 to TRBJ1-1; possible D gene TRBD1, 5 bases. From germline, CDR1 is SGHRS and CDR2 YFSETQ. The CDR3 is made up of 14 amino acids. V was cut by 0 bases and J by 7 bases, with 13 bases left in between. The DNA of the CDR3 is TGCGCCAGCAGCTTGGATGGGACTAAAGGTGAAGCTTTCTTT. Amino acids: CASSLDGTKGEAFF.

The rearrangement joins TRBV28 to TRBJ2-3; D may match TRBD1 or TRBD2 (6 bases each). Germline V gives CDR1 MDHEN, CDR2 SYDVKM. V was trimmed by 5 bases and J by 2 bases, leaving 20 bases between them. The CDR3 consists of 17 residues. CDR3 sequence reads: CASSRYWGAENTDTQYF. The CDR3 region has the DNA TGTGCCAGCAGTCGCTATTGGGGGGCTGAGAACACAGATACGCAGTATTTT.

This sequence joins TRBV5-6 and TRBJ2-5; 7 positions agree with TRBD1. Germline V gene data show CDR1 as SGHDT and CDR2 as YYEEEE. V was pared by 4 bases and J by 2 bases, with 5 bases of the junction left unmatched. The CDR3 length is 14 residues. The CDR3 region has the DNA TGTGCCAGCAGCCGGCCGGGACAGCAAGAGACCCAGTACTTC. Translated, it gives CASSRPGQQETQYF.

This chain joins TRBV7-9 and TRBJ2-3, with D possibly matching TRBD2 (5 bases). Germline values: CDR1 SEHNR, CDR2 FQNEAQ (reference sequence). Between the trimmed V and J ends, which lost 5 bases and 2 bases, there was a span of 14 bases. CDR3 length equals 15 residues. CDR3 loop: CASSPGLRDTDTQYF. Here the CDR3 DNA reads TGTGCCAGCAGCCCCGGACTCAGAGACACAGATACGCAGTATTTT. The full variable domain, its missing parts supplied by reference TRBV7-9 and TRBJ2-3, is DTGVSQNPRHKITKRGQNVTFRCDPISEHNRLYWYRQTLGQGPEFLTYFQNEAQLEKSRLLSDRFSAERPKGSFSTLEIQRTEQGDSAMYLCASSPGLRDTDTQYFGPGTRLTVL.

V usage is TRBV4-1 and J usage is TRBJ1-6; a possible D gene is TRBD1 (5 bases). Germline V gene lookup returns CDR1 MGHRA and CDR2 YSYEKL. CDR3 length: 13 amino acids. Trimming pared 6 bases from V and 8 bases from J, leaving 11 bases between. The CDR3 DNA sequence: TGCGCCAGCAGTCCCTTAGGGGATTCACCCCTCCACTTT. It codes for CASSPLGDSPLHF.

With regard to this clone: The sample contains more than one DNA sequence encoding this CDR3. The chain employs TRBV5-1 and TRBJ2-7; D is uncertain. CDR3 length: 13 amino acids. V was cut by 0 bases and J by 1 base, with 5 bases left in between. From germline, CDR1 is SGHRS and CDR2 YFSETQ. The CDR3 region is CASSLAGSYEQYF. The CDR3 bases are TGCGCCAGCAGCTTGGCCGGTTCCTACGAGCAGTACTTC.

This clone was seen more than once but under ten times. This chain links TRBV14 with TRBJ2-1; tentatively, D is TRBD1 (8 bases). The length of the CDR3 is 13 residues. CDR1 is SGHDN and CDR2 is FVKESK in the germline V gene. V was pared by 3 bases and J by 12 bases, with 15 bases between. DNA for the CDR3: TGTGCCAGCAGCCATATGGACAGGGAGGGGCAGTTCTTC. Protein sequence: CASSHMDREGQFF.

The rearrangement uses TRBV6-1 and TRBJ1-2; 9 positions match TRBD1. The CDR3 is 14 amino acids. Trimming removed 8 bases from V and 4 bases from J; junction bases left unmatched: 8. Germline V gives CDR1 MNHNS, CDR2 SASEGT. The CDR3 nucleotides read TGTGCCAGCCGTTGGACAGGGGACGCCTATGGCTACACCTTC. As protein: CASRWTGDAYGYTF.

The V gene is TRBV29-1, the J gene TRBJ2-1; D is unresolved. This CDR3 has 10 residues. V dropped 1 base and J dropped 10 bases, with 5 bases sitting between them. CDR1 and CDR2 from the germline V gene are SQVTM and ANQGSEA. The CDR3 region is CSVEASEQFF. The CDR3 bases are TGCAGCGTTGAAGCGTCGGAGCAGTTCTTC.

V usage is TRBV7-9 and J usage is TRBJ2-1, with D perhaps matching TRBD1 or TRBD2 (6 bases each). The length of the CDR3 is 15 residues. CDR1 is SEHNR, CDR2 FQNEAQ, per germline (reference sequence). Deletions cut 5 bases from V and 2 bases from J, with 13 bases between. The CDR3 DNA reads as TGTGCCAGCAGCGGGGGGCGGGCAACCTACAATGAGCAGTTCTTC. Its translation: CASSGGRATYNEQFF.

This rearrangement joins TRBV11-1 to TRBJ2-1, with D unresolved. V was pared by 5 bases and J by 5 bases, with 4 bases between. CDR1 SGHAT and CDR2 FQDESV come from the germline V gene (reference sequence). The CDR3 spans 11 residues. The CDR3 reads CASSQDNEQFF. The CDR3 DNA reads TGTGCCAGCAGCCAAGACAATGAGCAGTTCTTC.

This chain uses TRBV6-1 with TRBJ1-6, with D perhaps matching TRBD1 (5 bases). The CDR3 totals 18 residues. Germline assignment: CDR1 MNHNS and CDR2 SASEGT. Trimming took 1 base from V and 0 from J, leaving 13 bases between them. The CDR3, as DNA: TGTGCCAGCAGTGAAGTCAGACAGCCGAGCTCCTATAATTCACCCCTCCACTTT. Its translation is CASSEVRQPSSYNSPLHF.

The chain joins TRBV7-2 to TRBJ2-5; a weak D match, TRBD2 (6 bases). Trimming pared 1 base from V and 2 bases from J, leaving 11 bases between. The germline V gene has CDR1 SGHTA and CDR2 FQGNSA. The CDR3 is 15 amino acids. CDR3 DNA sequence: TGTGCCAGCAGCTTAGTAGCGGCAGGGCAAGAGACCCAGTACTTC. Translating gives CASSLVAAGQETQYF.

The chain has TRBV18 and TRBJ1-2; 7 bases match TRBD1. CDR3 length: 13 amino acids. Germline V gene sequence: CDR1 KGHSH, CDR2 LQKENI. The J segment lost 8 bases and the V segment lost 4 bases, leaving 7 bases of the junction unmatched. The CDR3 is CASSQGGGTGYTF. The CDR3, as DNA: TGTGCCAGCTCACAGGGAGGGGGCACGGGCTACACCTTC.

The chain carries TRBV18 and TRBJ1-5; D not resolved. This CDR3 is built from 14 residues. Germline V lookup: CDR1 KGHSH, CDR2 LQKENI. V was clipped by 4 bases and J by 0 bases, with 7 bases between them. Here the CDR3 reads CASSQEFSNQPQHF. CDR3 DNA sequence: TGTGCCAGCTCACAGGAGTTTAGCAATCAGCCCCAGCATTTT.